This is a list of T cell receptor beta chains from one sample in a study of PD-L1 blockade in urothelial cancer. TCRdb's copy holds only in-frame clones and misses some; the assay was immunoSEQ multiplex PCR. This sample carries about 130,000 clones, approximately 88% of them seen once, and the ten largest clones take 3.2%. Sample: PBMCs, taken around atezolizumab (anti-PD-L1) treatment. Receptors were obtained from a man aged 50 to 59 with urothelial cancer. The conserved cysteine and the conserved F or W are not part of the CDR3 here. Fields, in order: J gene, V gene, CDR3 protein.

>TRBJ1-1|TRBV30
AWSTRGTYTEAF
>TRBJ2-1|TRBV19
ASSLAGGRQF
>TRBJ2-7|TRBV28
ASRTSGNYEQY
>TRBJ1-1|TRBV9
ASSVGRTSEAF
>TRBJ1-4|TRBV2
ASGVGGTTNEKLF
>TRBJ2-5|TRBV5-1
ASSWGAAGEETQY
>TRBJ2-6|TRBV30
AWKTNSGANVLT
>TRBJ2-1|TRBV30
AWSLLVPPEQF
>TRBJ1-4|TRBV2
ASKRGGTNEKLF
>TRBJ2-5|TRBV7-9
ASSLIVDPGPKTQY
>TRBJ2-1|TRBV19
ASSTTPGTSGNEQF
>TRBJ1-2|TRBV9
ASSANDRPSYGYT
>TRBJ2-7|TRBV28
ASSLWSLAVYEQY
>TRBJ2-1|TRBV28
ASSSGTPNPNEQF
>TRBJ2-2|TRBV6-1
ASSGGPFRGGELF
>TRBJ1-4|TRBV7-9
ATRTGGDEKLF
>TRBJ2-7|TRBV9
ASSVGTGGSSGEQY
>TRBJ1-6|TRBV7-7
ATLDVFLH
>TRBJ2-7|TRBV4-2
ASSQGRTSGSYEQY
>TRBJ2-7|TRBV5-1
ASSLVGSSYEQY
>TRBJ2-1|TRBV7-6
ASSLVAQGARNEQF
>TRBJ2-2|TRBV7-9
ASSLRGQGTNTGELF
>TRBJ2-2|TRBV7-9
ASSLTGTTGELF
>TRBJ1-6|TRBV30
AWSPPGQGLNSPLH
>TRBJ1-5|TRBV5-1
ASSFEGNQPQH
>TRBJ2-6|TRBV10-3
ATKEAGANVLT
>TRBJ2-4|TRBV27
ASSPTDSSILAKNIQY
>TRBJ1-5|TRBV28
ATQRTGRSMQPQH
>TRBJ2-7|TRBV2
ASSEGPREMGAYEQY
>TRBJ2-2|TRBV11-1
ASSILAGVAGELF
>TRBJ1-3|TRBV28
ASSRDRISGNTIY
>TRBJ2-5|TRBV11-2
ASSPPPAGAETQY
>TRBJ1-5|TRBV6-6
ASSYAKTGAQH
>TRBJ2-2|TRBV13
ASSNQAAMRELF
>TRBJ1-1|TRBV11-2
ASSQGLRNTEAF
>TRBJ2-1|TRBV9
ASSLGLAGGPTYNEQF
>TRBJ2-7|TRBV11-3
ASSIGGNYEQY
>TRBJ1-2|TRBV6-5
ASSLRIGGGYT
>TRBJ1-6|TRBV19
ASSLSTNSPLH
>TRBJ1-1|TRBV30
AWSLPRGHRTNEAF
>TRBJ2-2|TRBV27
ASSPWGVAQNGELF
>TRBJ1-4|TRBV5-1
ASNKGQGTANEKLF
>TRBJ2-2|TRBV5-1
ASSRDTNTGELF
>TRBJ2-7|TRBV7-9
ASSASGTDEQY
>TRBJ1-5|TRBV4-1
ASSPRTGGEVNQPQH
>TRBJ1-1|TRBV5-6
ASSSLKRGHTNTEAF
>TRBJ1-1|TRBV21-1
ASSRRGPRTEAF
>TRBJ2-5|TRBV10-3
AIGGSGAEETQY
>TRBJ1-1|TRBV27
ASSPSPSLPGAEAF
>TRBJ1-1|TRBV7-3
ASSAGQMNTEAF
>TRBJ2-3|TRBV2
ASMGLASSGDTQY
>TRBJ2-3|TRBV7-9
ASSSGGSTDTQY
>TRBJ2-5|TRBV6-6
ASSPAGTSRETQY
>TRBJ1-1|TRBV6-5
ASSRQGGTEAF
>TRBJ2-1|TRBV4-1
ASSAGAGGGSYNEQF
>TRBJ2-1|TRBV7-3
ASSPLGHNEQF